Listed below are T cell receptor beta chains from one sample, sequenced in a study of cytomegalovirus exposure and HLA in healthy donors. Only in-frame clones appear in the TCRdb table, and some are missing; sequencing was by immunoSEQ multiplex PCR. The repertoire includes approximately 69,000 clones, about 66% of them detected once, and roughly 21% sits in the top ten. Input material: PBMCs. These receptor sequences come from a man aged 35-49 years in good health and CMV-seropositive. Both conserved end residues are trimmed from each CDR3. The order of the fields is J gene, V gene, CDR3 protein.

>TRBJ1-2|TRBV7-9
ASSLGQGVYGYT
>TRBJ2-1|TRBV10-1
ASSKSYNEQF
>TRBJ2-5|TRBV7-7
ASSLATGFGETQY
>TRBJ2-5|TRBV5-4
ASTDGKETQY
>TRBJ2-7|TRBV19
ASSIEDRLEQY
>TRBJ1-1|TRBV7-9
ASSLAMNTEAF
>TRBJ1-2|TRBV14
ASSQGTGDGYGYT
>TRBJ1-2|TRBV30
AWRKGSNYGYT
>TRBJ2-5|TRBV9
ASSVDLREETQY
>TRBJ2-2|TRBV9
ASSVATGSYTGELF
>TRBJ2-7|TRBV6-4
ASRSPGTLYEQY
>TRBJ1-1|TRBV7-9
ASMITGYNTEAF
>TRBJ1-1|TRBV7-6
ASSQGQGLNTEAF
>TRBJ1-2|TRBV7-6
ASSQQLDVSGYGYT
>TRBJ2-7|TRBV4-3
ASAIRINPGYEQY
>TRBJ1-1|TRBV18
ASSPPSPGNTEAF
>TRBJ1-5|TRBV10-3
AISESETGPQH
>TRBJ2-3|TRBV5-1
ASSFKPPGTSGGGRTDTQY
>TRBJ2-7|TRBV7-9
ASSPPQGTYEQY
>TRBJ2-7|TRBV6-1
ASSEASGGAFEQY
>TRBJ1-2|TRBV7-2
ASRPTGIANYGYT
>TRBJ1-2|TRBV7-8
ASSPTGTSGYT
>TRBJ2-2|TRBV7-3
ASSLTSGGITGELF
>TRBJ2-4|TRBV29-1
SVATGDSIQY
>TRBJ1-4|TRBV5-1
ASSLAGIEGGEKLF
>TRBJ2-1|TRBV7-3
ASSLAGGAYNEQF